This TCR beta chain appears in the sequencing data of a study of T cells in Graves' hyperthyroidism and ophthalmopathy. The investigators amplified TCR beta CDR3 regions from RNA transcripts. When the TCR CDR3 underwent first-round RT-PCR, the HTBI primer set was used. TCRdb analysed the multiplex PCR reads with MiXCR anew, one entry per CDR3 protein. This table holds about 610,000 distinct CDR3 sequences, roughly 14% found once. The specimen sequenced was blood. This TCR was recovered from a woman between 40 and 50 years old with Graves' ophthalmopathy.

In nucleotides, the CDR3 is TGTGCCAGCTCACCACCTAGCGGAACGACCGGGGAGCTGTTTTTT. Protein sequence: CASSPPSGTTGELFF. V is TRBV18 and J is TRBJ2-2; the D gene is possibly TRBD2 (6 bases). Germline V gene sequence: CDR1 KGHSH, CDR2 LQKENI. V lost 0 bases and J lost 5, with 10 bases in between. The CDR3 runs 15 residues.